This T cell receptor beta chain was captured in a study of cytomegalovirus exposure and HLA in healthy donors. J lost 5 bases, V lost 2 bases, and 10 bases had no gene match. Per germline, CDR1 SGHDT and CDR2 YYEEEE. The CDR3 is made up of 17 amino acids. Researchers ran the PCR with 60 Vbeta and 13 Jbeta primers. Measured with immunoSEQ multiplex PCR; TCRdb has only the in-frame clones, and not every one. Its table lists tens of thousands of clones. Concerning this clone itself: The antigen remains undetermined.

General study findings and limits: Reportedly, TCR beta sequences accurately predicted HLA-A and HLA-B alleles in most subjects.

The sequence was obtained from a woman in her thirties or forties in good health and CMV-seropositive. V and J are TRBV5-6 and TRBJ2-1; 10 positions agree with TRBD1. The sequenced material came from PBMCs. This CDR3 is CASSFMVGQGEHNEQFF. The CDR3 DNA is TGTGCCAGCAGCTTCATGGTCGGACAGGGGGAGCACAATGAGCAGTTCTTC.